This is a list of T cell receptor beta chains from one sample in a study of blood T cell repertoires in COVID-19. The table came from immunoSEQ multiplex PCR; TCRdb's copy has only in-frame clones and leaves some out. The table has under 300,000 clones, about 70% seen once; the top ten hold about 3.5%. The sequencing sample was made of peripheral blood. These receptor sequences come from a woman aged 80 or over with acute or convalescent COVID-19. CDR3s include the opening cysteine and the closing phenylalanine or tryptophan. The order of the fields is J gene, D gene, clone size, V gene, CDR3 protein, CDR3 DNA. D genes are given only for firm matches. Size is stated for part of the rows, as once, few or many counts, or as a class when the clone is expanded.

>TRBJ2-7|TRBD1|few|TRBV2
CASSGQGTSYEQYF
TGTGCCAGCAGTGGACAGGGGACATCCTACGAGCAGTACTTC
>TRBJ2-1|-|-|TRBV18
CASSPNRDTEQFF
TGTGCCAGCTCACCTAACCGGGACACTGAGCAGTTCTTC
>TRBJ1-1|-|-|TRBV5-1
CASSLGSVNTEAFF
TGCGCCAGCAGCTTGGGTTCCGTGAACACTGAAGCTTTCTTT
>TRBJ2-7|-|-|TRBV6-6
CASSYEGVGEQYF
TGTGCCAGCAGTTACGAGGGAGTTGGCGAGCAGTACTTC
>TRBJ1-5|-|-|TRBV6-4
CASSNPRLTRQPQHF
TGTGCCAGCAGTAATCCCAGGTTAACCAGACAGCCCCAGCATTTT
>TRBJ2-6|TRBD2|-|TRBV2
CASSDGGTGANVLTF
TGTGCCAGCAGTGACGGGGGGACTGGGGCCAACGTCCTGACTTTC
>TRBJ1-6|-|-|TRBV5-1
CASSLAGFSPLHF
TGCGCCAGCAGCTTGGCAGGGTTCTCACCCCTCCACTTT
>TRBJ1-1|-|-|TRBV12-3/TRBV12-4
CASSPTPRGAFF
TGTGCCAGCAGCCCGACCCCCAGGGGAGCTTTCTTT
>TRBJ2-3|-|few|TRBV10-3
CAISGGTDTQYF
TGTGCCATCAGCGGAGGGACAGATACGCAGTATTTT
>TRBJ1-1|-|-|TRBV7-8
CASSLGRGRLLGAFF
TGTGCCAGCAGCTTAGGGCGGGGACGCCTGTTGGGAGCTTTCTTT
>TRBJ1-2|TRBD1|-|TRBV7-9
CASSGTGHGYTF
TGTGCCAGCAGTGGGACAGGGCATGGCTACACCTTC
>TRBJ2-3|TRBD2|-|TRBV30
CAWSVLPGGLAGSTDTQYF
TGTGCCTGGAGTGTACTGCCGGGAGGACTAGCGGGGAGCACAGATACGCAGTATTTT
>TRBJ1-1|TRBD1|-|TRBV10-3
CAAGTGGQNTEAFF
TGTGCCGCAGGGACAGGGGGACAGAACACTGAAGCTTTCTTT
>TRBJ2-7|-|few|TRBV2
CASGSFPYEQYF
TGTGCCAGCGGGAGTTTCCCCTACGAGCAGTACTTC
>TRBJ1-1|TRBD1|-|TRBV19
CASQTGIAEAFF
TGTGCCAGCCAGACAGGGATCGCTGAAGCTTTCTTT
>TRBJ2-1|TRBD2|-|TRBV7-2
CASSLVSSGGASQFF
TGTGCCAGCAGCTTAGTCTCTAGCGGGGGGGCCTCGCAGTTCTTC
>TRBJ1-6|TRBD1|few|TRBV28
CASRGQGNSPLHF
TGTGCCAGCAGGGGACAGGGGAATTCACCCCTCCACTTT